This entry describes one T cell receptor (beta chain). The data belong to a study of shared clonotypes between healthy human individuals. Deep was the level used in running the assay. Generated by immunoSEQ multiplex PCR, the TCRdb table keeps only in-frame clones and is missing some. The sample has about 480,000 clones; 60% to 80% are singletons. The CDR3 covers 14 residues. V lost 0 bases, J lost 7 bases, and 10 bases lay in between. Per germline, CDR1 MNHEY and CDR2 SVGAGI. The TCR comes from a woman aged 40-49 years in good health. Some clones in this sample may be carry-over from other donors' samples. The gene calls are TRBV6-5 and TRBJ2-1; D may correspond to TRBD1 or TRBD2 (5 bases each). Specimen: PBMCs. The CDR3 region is CASSYSGDGNEQFF. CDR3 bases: TGTGCCAGCAGTTACTCGGGGGATGGGAATGAGCAGTTCTTC.